The 5 T cell receptor beta chains presented below share a single source sample, sequenced in a study of technical replicates of blood from several donors. Sequencing was performed with immunoSEQ multiplex PCR; in TCRdb, only in-frame clones are kept and a portion is missing. The data hold tens of thousands of clones, with roughly 90% observed a single time. Sequenced sample: PBMCs. The receptors originated from a human donor in good health. Some clones in this sample may be carry-over from other donors' samples.

The rearrangement joins TRBV4-3 to TRBJ2-3; TRBD2 aligns across 8 bases. The V gene's germline CDR1 is LGHNA and CDR2 YSLEER. The V segment lost 1 base and the J segment 2 bases; nucleotides outside the gene matches: 23. This CDR3 spans 22 amino acids. The CDR3 spells CASSQGLLFGGGTYRFTDTQYF. The CDR3 DNA reads as TGCGCCAGCAGCCAAGGTTTACTGTTCGGCGGGGGGACCTACCGTTTCACAGATACGCAGTATTTT.

The chain uses TRBV7-7 and TRBJ2-5; D is undetermined. The CDR3 spans 13 residues. Trimming removed 5 bases at V and 7 bases at J, with 14 bases between. Germline values: CDR1 SSHAT, CDR2 FNYEAQ (reference sequence). As DNA, the CDR3 is TGTGCCAGCAGCCCCCAGGTTGGTGGGACCCAGTACTTC. Its translation: CASSPQVGGTQYF.

This sequence joins TRBV20-1 and TRBJ2-5; D unclear. Germline V lookup: CDR1 DFQATT, CDR2 SNEGSKA (reference sequence). Between the trimmed V and J ends, which lost 3 bases and 1 base, there was a span of 3 bases. CDR3 length: 11 residues. The CDR3 loop is CSASGQETQYF. As DNA, the CDR3 is TGCAGTGCTAGCGGCCAAGAGACCCAGTACTTC.

The rearrangement uses TRBV10-3 and TRBJ1-2; 7 bases are a match to TRBD1. Germline loops: CDR1 ENHRY, CDR2 SYGVKD. The J segment lost 2 bases and the V segment lost 6 bases, leaving 3 bases of the junction unmatched. This CDR3 has 13 amino acids. The CDR3 nucleotides read TGTGCCATCAGCCGGGACAGCAACTATGGCTACACCTTC. Amino acid sequence: CAISRDSNYGYTF.

The chain is built from TRBV6-5 and TRBJ2-7, with 11 positions matching TRBD2. Germline CDR1 MNHEY, CDR2 SVGAGI. The CDR3 runs to 15 residues. Unmatched junction bases numbered 5, after V lost 4 bases and J lost 3 bases. CDR3 in DNA: TGTGCCAGCAGTTCTCTAGCGGGAGGAGGCTACGAGCAGTACTTC. Translation gives CASSSLAGGGYEQYF.